This T cell receptor beta chain was observed in a study of breast tumors, draining lymph nodes, adjacent tissues. Notes on the study in general: Luminal-like breast cancer showed significantly higher tumor–nontumor repertoire similarity than basal-like. That most tumor T cells come from lymph nodes remained unproven. Tumors had less TCR diversity than lymph nodes, more than nontumor tissue.

Each CDR3 protein gets one entry after TCRdb re-called the multiplex PCR reads with MiXCR. The table records around 130,000 distinct CDR3 sequences, around a third of them present only once. In its sample, this clonotype was seen many times. Its antigen is unknown. Germline V gives CDR1 DFQATT, CDR2 SNEGSKA (reference sequence). Trimming took 5 bases from V and 5 from J; bases not matched to a gene: 13. The CDR3 totals 16 residues. The lymph nodes were axillary draining lymph nodes from breast cancer patients. The clonotype originates from a female donor with breast cancer. Some clones in this sample may be carry-over from other donors' samples. The V gene is TRBV20-1, the J gene TRBJ2-5; 11 bases map to TRBD2. Sequenced: axillary lymph node tissue. The CDR3 sequence is CSASRGTSGGWETQYF. Written as DNA, the CDR3 is TGCAGTGCTTCCCGTGGCACTAGCGGGGGTTGGGAGACCCAGTACTTC.